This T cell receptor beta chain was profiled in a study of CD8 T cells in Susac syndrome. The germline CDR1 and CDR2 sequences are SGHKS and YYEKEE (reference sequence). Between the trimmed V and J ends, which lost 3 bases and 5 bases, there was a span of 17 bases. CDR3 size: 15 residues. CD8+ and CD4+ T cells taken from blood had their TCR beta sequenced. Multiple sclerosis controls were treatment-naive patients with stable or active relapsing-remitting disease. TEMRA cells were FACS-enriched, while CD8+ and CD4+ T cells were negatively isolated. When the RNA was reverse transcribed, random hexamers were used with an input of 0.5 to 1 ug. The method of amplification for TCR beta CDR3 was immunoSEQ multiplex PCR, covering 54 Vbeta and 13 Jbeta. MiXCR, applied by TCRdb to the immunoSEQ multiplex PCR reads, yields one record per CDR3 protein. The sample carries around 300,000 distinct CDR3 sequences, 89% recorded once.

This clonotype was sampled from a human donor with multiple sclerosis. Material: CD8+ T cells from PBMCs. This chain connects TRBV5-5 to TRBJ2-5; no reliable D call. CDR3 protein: CASSSPSDSTETQYF. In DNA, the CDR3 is TGTGCCAGCAGCTCCCCTTCGGATAGTACGGAGACCCAGTACTTC.